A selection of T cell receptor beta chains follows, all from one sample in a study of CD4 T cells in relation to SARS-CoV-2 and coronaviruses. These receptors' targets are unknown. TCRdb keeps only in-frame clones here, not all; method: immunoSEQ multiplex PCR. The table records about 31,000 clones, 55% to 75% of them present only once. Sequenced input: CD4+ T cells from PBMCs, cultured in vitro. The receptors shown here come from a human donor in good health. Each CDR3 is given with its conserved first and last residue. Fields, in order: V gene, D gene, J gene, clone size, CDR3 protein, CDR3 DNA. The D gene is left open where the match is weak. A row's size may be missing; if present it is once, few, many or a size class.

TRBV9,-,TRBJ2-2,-,CASSSRTAGRGAGELFF,TGTGCCAGCAGCTCAAGGACGGCAGGGCGTGGAGCCGGGGAGCTGTTTTTT
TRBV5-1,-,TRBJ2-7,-,CASSLVGSAYEQYF,TGCGCCAGCAGCTTGGTTGGGAGCGCCTACGAGCAGTACTTC
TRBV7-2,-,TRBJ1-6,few,CASSAQFVPLHF,TGTGCCAGCAGCGCCCAATTTGTTCCCCTCCACTTT
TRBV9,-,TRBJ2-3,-,CASSVDPSTDTQYF,TGTGCCAGCAGCGTAGACCCTAGCACAGATACGCAGTATTTT
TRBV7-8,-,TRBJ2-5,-,CASSLRGAMGETQYF,TGTGCCAGCAGCTTACGGGGGGCGATGGGGGAGACCCAGTACTTC
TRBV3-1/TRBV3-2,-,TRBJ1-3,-,CASQGRDSGNTIYF,TGTGCCAGCCAAGGACGGGATTCTGGAAACACCATATATTTT
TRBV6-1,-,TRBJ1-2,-,CANQRGFNYGYTF,TGTGCCAACCAAAGGGGGTTCAACTATGGCTACACCTTC
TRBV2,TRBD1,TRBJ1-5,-,CASSQGGTGWGQPQHF,TGTGCCAGCAGCCAAGGCGGGACAGGGTGGGGTCAGCCCCAGCATTTT
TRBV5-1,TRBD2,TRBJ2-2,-,CASSSGGASNTGELFF,TGCGCCAGCAGCTCGGGGGGGGCGAGCAACACCGGGGAGCTGTTTTTT
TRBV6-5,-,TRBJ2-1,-,CASGLQGREDEQFF,TGTGCCAGCGGACTACAGGGTCGGGAAGATGAGCAGTTCTTC
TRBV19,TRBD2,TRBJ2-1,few,CASSTSGRGEQFF,TGTGCCAGTAGTACTAGCGGGAGAGGTGAGCAGTTCTTC
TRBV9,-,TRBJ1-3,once,CASSVRAGTDYGNTIYF,TGTGCCAGCAGCGTAAGGGCGGGGACGGATTATGGAAACACCATATATTTT
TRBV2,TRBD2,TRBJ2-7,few,CASTLAGGLNEQYF,TGTGCCAGCACCCTAGCGGGGGGGCTCAACGAGCAGTACTTC
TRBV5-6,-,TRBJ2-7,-,CASSSTGRYEQYF,TGTGCCAGCAGCTCGACAGGACGCTACGAGCAGTACTTC
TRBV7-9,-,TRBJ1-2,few,CASSFRGAEGYTF,TGTGCCAGCAGCTTTCGGGGGGCGGAGGGCTACACCTTC
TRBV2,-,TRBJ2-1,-,CASKSGSYNEQFF,TGTGCCAGCAAGTCCGGCTCCTACAATGAGCAGTTCTTC
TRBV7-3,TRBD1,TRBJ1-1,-,CASSQTGGSTEAFF,TGTGCCAGCAGCCAGACAGGGGGTAGCACTGAAGCTTTCTTT
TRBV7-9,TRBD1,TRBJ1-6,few,CASTRGGQGASPLHF,TGTGCCAGCACTCGTGGAGGACAGGGGGCTTCACCCCTCCACTTT
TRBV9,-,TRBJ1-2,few,CASSVGGGGYTF,TGTGCCAGCAGCGTAGGGGGAGGTGGCTACACCTTC
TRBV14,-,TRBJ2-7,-,CASSQDRNPSYEQYF,TGTGCCAGCAGCCAAGACCGAAACCCGTCCTACGAGCAGTACTTC
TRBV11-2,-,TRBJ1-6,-,CASSLRSGSSPLHF,TGTGCCAGCAGCTTGAGGAGCGGGAGTTCACCCCTCCACTTT
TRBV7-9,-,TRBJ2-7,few,CASSLIFSGDEQYF,TGTGCCAGCAGCTTAATTTTTTCCGGGGACGAGCAGTACTTC
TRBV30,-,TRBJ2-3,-,CAWEAGVDTQYF,TGTGCCTGGGAGGCGGGTGTAGATACGCAGTATTTT
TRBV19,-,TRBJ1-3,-,CASSIFADSGNTIYF,TGTGCCAGTAGTATATTTGCCGACTCTGGAAACACCATATATTTT
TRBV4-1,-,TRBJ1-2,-,CASSQELTGYTF,TGCGCCAGCAGCCAAGAGTTAACTGGCTACACCTTC
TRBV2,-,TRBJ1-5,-,CASSDQGSQPQHF,TGTGCCAGCAGTGATCAGGGTAGTCAGCCCCAGCATTTT
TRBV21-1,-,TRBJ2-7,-,CASGRLAGEYEQYF,TGTGCCAGCGGTCGACTAGCGGGAGAGTACGAGCAGTACTTC
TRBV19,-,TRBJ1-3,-,CASLLYSGNTIYF,TGTGCCAGCCTACTATACTCTGGAAACACCATATATTTT
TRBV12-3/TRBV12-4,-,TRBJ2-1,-,CASSLTLPEQFF,TGTGCCAGCAGTTTAACTTTACCTGAGCAGTTCTTC
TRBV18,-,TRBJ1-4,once,CASSPLDRATNEKLFF,TGTGCCAGCTCACCCCTAGATCGGGCAACTAATGAAAAACTGTTTTTT
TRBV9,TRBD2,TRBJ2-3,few,CASSVGLAGADTQYF,TGTGCCAGCAGCGTAGGGCTAGCGGGAGCAGATACGCAGTATTTT